The 31 T cell receptor beta chains below come from one sample, sequenced in a study of control samples from healthy donors and cancer patients (TCRdb year 2020). The library came from the immunoSEQ multiplex PCR assay. This is the immuneACCESS table as TCRdb keeps it, with only in-frame sequences that have V and J called. A part of the clones is gone; compared with another copy, unresolved V genes explain less than half, and the rest is unexplained. This sample has 100,000 to 150,000 clones in its table, and roughly 92% of those were observed once. The ten top clones hold 5.5% to 7% of the sample. Source material: blood. The source of these receptors is a man aged 18 to 30 in good health.

This clone was counted between two and nine times. V usage is TRBV6-5 and J usage is TRBJ1-6; 7 bases match TRBD1. Germline CDR1 reads MNHEY; CDR2 reads SVGAGI. The junction had 7 bases not matched to a gene; V was cut back by 6 bases and J by 8 bases. This CDR3 has 14 amino acids. The CDR3 spells CASRKGTDHSPLHF. The CDR3 DNA reads as TGTGCCAGCAGGAAGGGGACAGATCATTCACCCCTCCACTTT.

This chain joins TRBV5-4 and TRBJ2-2; 8 bases align to TRBD1. Germline assignment: CDR1 SGHNT and CDR2 YYREEE (reference sequence). The J segment lost 8 bases and the V segment lost 3 bases, leaving 6 bases of the junction unmatched. CDR3 length: 14 amino acids. The CDR3 region is CASSSGQGGGELFF. The CDR3 region has the DNA TGTGCCAGCAGCTCTGGACAGGGTGGAGGGGAGCTGTTTTTT.

This rearrangement joins TRBV5-6 to TRBJ2-1, with D hard to call. From germline, CDR1 is SGHDT and CDR2 YYEEEE. This CDR3 contains 19 residues. V shed 4 bases and J shed 3 bases, with 26 bases lying between them. The CDR3 nucleotides read TGTGCCAGCAGCCCCCGGGTGACCCACCCCCCCCTCTACTACAATGAGCAGTTCTTC. It yields the protein CASSPRVTHPPLYYNEQFF.

The J gene is TRBJ1-1, the V gene TRBV7-9, with a possible D match to TRBD1 (5 bases). Trimming shortened V by 5 bases and J by 2 bases, and 9 bases separated the two germline ends. The germline V gene has CDR1 SEHNR and CDR2 FQNEAQ (reference sequence). This CDR3 has 13 amino acids. This CDR3 is CASSRQYNTEAFF. DNA of the CDR3: TGTGCCAGCAGCAGACAGTACAACACTGAAGCTTTCTTT.

The V call is TRBV5-1, the J call TRBJ2-3; 7 bases fit TRBD1. Germline CDR1 reads SGHRS; CDR2 reads YFSETQ. CDR3 length: 17 residues. V dropped 5 bases and J dropped 2; count of bases not matched to a gene: 14. CDR3 residues: CASRLTGRRTPTDTQYF. The CDR3 DNA reads as TGCGCCAGCAGACTGACAGGGCGGCGCACCCCCACAGATACGCAGTATTTT.

This chain connects TRBV6-5 to TRBJ2-2, with 7 nucleotides matching TRBD1. V lost 7 bases to trimming and J lost 4 bases; unmatched junction nucleotides: 6. The V gene's germline CDR1 is MNHEY and CDR2 SVGAGI. This CDR3 spans 14 amino acids. The CDR3 here is CASTEDRATGELFF. CDR3 sequence (DNA): TGTGCCAGCACCGAAGACAGGGCCACCGGGGAGCTGTTTTTT.

This clone appeared a single time. The chain couples TRBV27 to TRBJ2-4, with 11 bases lining up with TRBD2. V trimming: 5 bases; J trimming: 4 bases; junction bases outside the gene matches: 16. This CDR3 region has 19 residues. Germline values: CDR1 MNHEY, CDR2 SMNVEV (reference sequence). The DNA of the CDR3 is TGTGCCAGCAGTCTTTTAGCGGGGGGGCCGGAACGACCTAAAAACATTCAGTACTTC. Amino acids: CASSLLAGGPERPKNIQYF.

This rearrangement joins TRBV9 to TRBJ2-2; D gene uncertain. Trimming left V 5 bases short and J 2 bases short, with 7 bases between. CDR3 length: 13 residues. Germline loops: CDR1 SGDLS, CDR2 YYNGEE. The CDR3 loop reads CASRVDNTGELFF. The DNA for the CDR3 is TGTGCCAGCAGGGTTGATAACACCGGGGAGCTGTTTTTT. Supplemented by reference TRBV9 and TRBJ2-2, the full variable domain reads DSGVTQTPKHLITATGQRVTLRCSPRSGDLSVYWYQQSLDQGLQFLIQYYNGEERAKGNILERFSAQQFPDLHSELNLSSLELGDSALYFCASRVDNTGELFFGEGSRLTVL.

The rearrangement joins TRBV10-1 to TRBJ1-5, with TRBD1 identical over 8 bases. The CDR3 extends over 14 amino acids. The junction had 4 bases not matched to a gene; V was cut back by 4 bases and J by 5 bases. From germline, CDR1 is WNHNN and CDR2 SYGVQD (reference sequence). The CDR3 protein is CASSVGTGDQPQHF. DNA of the CDR3: TGCGCCAGCAGTGTCGGGACAGGAGATCAGCCCCAGCATTTT.

The V and J genes are TRBV13 and TRBJ1-1, with TRBD1 identical over 10 bases. The J segment lost 10 bases and the V segment lost 5 bases, leaving 7 bases of the junction unmatched. In germline, CDR1 is PRHDT, CDR2 FYEKMQ (reference sequence). The CDR3 is 13 amino acids. The CDR3, as DNA: TGTGCCAGCAGCGACAGGGGGCATGAAGGAGCTTTCTTT. Its protein is CASSDRGHEGAFF.

The chain uses TRBV5-1 and TRBJ2-2; the match to TRBD2 covers 12 bases. Per the germline V gene, CDR1 is SGHRS and CDR2 is YFSETQ. CDR3 length equals 16 residues. Unmatched junction bases numbered 8, after V lost 6 bases and J lost 5 bases. CDR3 loop: CASTPLAGGQTGELFF. DNA of the CDR3: TGCGCCAGCACCCCTCTAGCGGGGGGGCAGACCGGGGAGCTGTTTTTT.

The chain joins TRBV6-4 to TRBJ1-1; D gene unclear. Germline CDR1 MRHNA, CDR2 SNTAGT. V was shortened by 3 bases and J by 5 bases, with 13 bases between the two germline ends. CDR3 length: 14 amino acids. The CDR3 DNA reads TGTGCCAGCAGTGAAACCCTGGGCGGAACTGAAGCTTTCTTT. Its protein product is CASSETLGGTEAFF.

The chain is built from TRBV6-5 and TRBJ2-1; 8 bases align to TRBD2. CDR3 length equals 15 residues. The V segment lost 8 bases and the J segment 3 bases; nucleotides outside the gene matches: 9. Per the germline V gene, CDR1 is MNHEY and CDR2 is SVGAGI. CDR3 region: CASRIAGRNYNEQFF. CDR3 sequence (DNA): TGTGCCAGCCGCATAGCGGGGCGAAACTACAATGAGCAGTTCTTC.

The gene calls are TRBV24-1 and TRBJ2-1, with 7 bases identical to TRBD1. Per germline, CDR1 KGHDR and CDR2 SFDVKD. V gave up 7 bases and J gave up 3 bases; unmatched junction bases: 14. The CDR3 sequence is 17 residues long. CDR3 loop: CATRRDRMKRFYNEQFF. DNA of the CDR3: TGTGCCACCAGACGGGACAGAATGAAGCGGTTCTACAATGAGCAGTTCTTC.

The chain combines TRBV6-4 with TRBJ2-1; 15 bases are shared with TRBD2. The CDR3 loop spans 15 amino acids. The junction had 5 bases not matched to a gene; V was cut back by 5 bases and J by 9 bases. Germline V CDR1 and CDR2: MRHNA, SNTAGT. CDR3 region: CASSRTSGGATEQFF. As DNA, the CDR3 is TGTGCCAGCAGTCGGACTAGCGGGGGGGCCACTGAGCAGTTCTTC.

The chain combines TRBV7-9 with TRBJ1-2, with D unclear. Germline loops: CDR1 SEHNR, CDR2 FQNEAQ (reference sequence). Trimming removed 1 base at V and 8 bases at J, with 11 bases between. The CDR3 has 13 amino acids. DNA of the CDR3: TGTGCCAGCAGCTTAGGTCGGCGGGAGGGCTACACCTTC. Amino acids: CASSLGRREGYTF. Complete variable domain (other parts from reference TRBV7-9 and TRBJ1-2): DTGVSQNPRHKITKRGQNVTFRCDPISEHNRLYWYRQTLGQGPEFLTYFQNEAQLEKSRLLSDRFSAERPKGSFSTLEIQRTEQGDSAMYLCASSLGRREGYTFGSGTRLTVV.

The gene calls are TRBV4-1 and TRBJ1-2; D is perhaps TRBD1 (6 bases). V was trimmed by 0 bases and J by 2 bases, leaving 19 bases between them. The CDR3 extends over 18 amino acids. Per the germline V gene, CDR1 is MGHRA and CDR2 is YSYEKL. The CDR3 region has the DNA TGCGCCAGCAGCCAAGAATCAGGTTGGGACAAGGGGAACTATGGCTACACCTTC. Its protein product is CASSQESGWDKGNYGYTF.

This rearrangement joins TRBV5-1 to TRBJ2-2, with D tentatively TRBD1 (5 bases). V lost 2 bases and J lost 4, with 9 bases in between. The CDR3 is 14 amino acids. Germline V gene sequence: CDR1 SGHRS, CDR2 YFSETQ. CDR3 loop: CASSFQGGTGELFF. In DNA, the CDR3 is TGCGCCAGCAGCTTCCAGGGCGGCACCGGGGAGCTGTTTTTT.

The rearrangement links TRBV5-1 to TRBJ1-1; possibly TRBD1 for D (6 bases). The ends were cut back, 0 bases at V and 2 bases at J, with 11 bases in the middle. CDR3 length: 15 residues. In germline, CDR1 is SGHRS, CDR2 YFSETQ. CDR3 in DNA: TGCGCCAGCAGCTTGGTTGGGGGGGCAAACACTGAAGCTTTCTTT. As protein: CASSLVGGANTEAFF.

The DNA of the CDR3 is TGTGCCAGCTCACTCGGACAGGGGGTGACTAACTATGGCTACACCTTC. It yields the protein CASSLGQGVTNYGYTF. This rearrangement joins TRBV18 to TRBJ1-2; 10 bases are a match to TRBD1. From germline, CDR1 is KGHSH and CDR2 LQKENI. This CDR3 has 16 residues. V was pared by 4 bases and J by 0 bases, with 5 bases of the junction left unmatched. Together with reference TRBV18 and TRBJ1-2, the CDR3 gives the full variable domain: NAGVMQNPRHLVRRRGQEARLRCSPMKGHSHVYWYRQLPEEGLKFMVYLQKENIIDESGMPKERFSAEFPKEGPSILRIQQVVRGDSAAYFCASSLGQGVTNYGYTFGSGTRLTVV.

The chain couples TRBV13 to TRBJ1-6, with TRBD1 matching 8 bases. V dropped 9 bases and J dropped 7; count of bases not matched to a gene: 5. The CDR3 runs to 13 residues. The V gene's germline CDR1 is PRHDT and CDR2 FYEKMQ (reference sequence). The chain's CDR3 is CARIQGENSPLHF. CDR3 bases: TGTGCCAGAATACAGGGGGAGAATTCACCCCTCCACTTT. Full variable domain (missing parts from reference TRBV13 and TRBJ1-6): AAGVIQSPRHLIKEKRETATLKCYPIPRHDTVYWYQQGPGQDPQFLISFYEKMQSDKGSIPDRFSAQQFSDYHSELNMSSLELGDSALYFCARIQGENSPLHFGNGTRLTVT.

CDR3 coding DNA: TGCGCCAGCAGCTTGGCCCCCTCCAGCTCCTACGAGCAGTACTTC. Translating it yields CASSLAPSSSYEQYF. The V and J genes are TRBV5-1 and TRBJ2-7; D unclear. Trimming removed 0 bases at V and 0 bases at J, with 10 bases between. Germline V lookup: CDR1 SGHRS, CDR2 YFSETQ. This CDR3 contains 15 residues.

This clone was observed a single time. The rearrangement links TRBV30 to TRBJ2-5; TRBD1 or TRBD2 may be the D gene (5 bases each). V lost 3 bases and J lost 4, with 21 bases in between. The germline V gene encodes CDR1 GTSNPN and CDR2 SVGIG (reference sequence). CDR3 length equals 16 residues. CDR3 amino acids: CAWSVGVGVWGETQYF. CDR3 sequence (DNA): TGTGCCTGGAGCGTGGGGGTGGGCGTTTGGGGAGAGACCCAGTACTTC.

This sequence joins TRBV5-5 and TRBJ2-3; D tentatively fits TRBD1 or TRBD2 (6 bases each). The CDR3 sequence is 15 residues long. Trimming removed 1 base from V and 5 bases from J, with 14 bases in between. Germline lookup yields CDR1 SGHKS and CDR2 YYEKEE (reference sequence). The CDR3 spells CASSLLVGGGDTQYF. In DNA, the CDR3 is TGTGCCAGCAGCTTGTTGGTGGGGGGCGGAGATACGCAGTATTTT. The variable domain in full, with the rest retrieved from reference TRBV5-5 and TRBJ2-3, is DAGVTQSPTHLIKTRGQQVTLRCSPISGHKSVSWYQQVLGQGPQFIFQYYEKEERGRGNFPDRFSARQFPNYSSELNVNALLLGDSALYLCASSLLVGGGDTQYFGPGTRLTVL.

This rearrangement joins TRBV7-2 to TRBJ1-6, with unresolved D. The CDR3 spans 14 residues. V lost 4 bases and J lost 8, with 12 bases in between. CDR1 is SGHTA, CDR2 FQGNSA, per germline. The CDR3 is CASSSTARDSPLHF. As DNA, the CDR3 is TGTGCCAGCAGCTCGACCGCCCGTGATTCACCCCTCCACTTT. The complete variable domain, with remaining parts taken from reference TRBV7-2 and TRBJ1-6, reads GAGVSQSPSNKVTEKGKDVELRCDPISGHTALYWYRQSLGQGLEFLIYFQGNSAPDKSGLPSDRFSAERTGGSVSTLTIQRTQQEDSAVYLCASSSTARDSPLHFGNGTRLTVT.

On this clone: The sample carries other DNA sequences with the same CDR3. The rearrangement joins TRBV6-5 to TRBJ1-5; 8 bases agree with TRBD1. In germline, CDR1 is MNHEY, CDR2 SVGAGI. CDR3 length: 13 amino acids. V was pared by 8 bases and J by 4 bases, with 4 bases of the junction left unmatched. The CDR3 sequence is CASATGANQPQHF. CDR3 DNA sequence: TGTGCCAGCGCGACAGGGGCGAATCAGCCCCAGCATTTT.

CDR3 nucleotide sequence: TGTGCCAGCAGCGTTGGAGGGGGGAATCGTGGCTATGGCTACACCTTC. Translation gives CASSVGGGNRGYGYTF. The rearrangement links TRBV9 to TRBJ1-2; D perhaps matches TRBD1 (6 bases). Trimming pared 2 bases from V and 4 bases from J, leaving 18 bases between. The CDR3 runs 16 residues. CDR1 is SGDLS and CDR2 is YYNGEE in the germline V gene.

The chain employs TRBV6-1 and TRBJ1-6, with D possibly TRBD1 on 5 matching bases. The ends were cut back, 6 bases at V and 5 bases at J, with 17 bases in the middle. CDR1 MNHNS and CDR2 SASEGT come from the germline V gene. The CDR3 sequence is 16 residues long. Here the CDR3 reads CASSEPGGHHNSPLHF. Here the CDR3 DNA reads TGTGCCAGCAGCGAACCGGGGGGTCACCATAATTCACCCCTCCACTTT.

By sample fraction, this clone is medium-sized. This chain joins TRBV16 and TRBJ1-6; no clear D. Per the germline V gene, CDR1 is KGHSY and CDR2 is FQNENV. V lost 5 bases, J lost 7 bases, and 21 bases lay in between. CDR3 length: 17 amino acids. CDR3 residues: CASSSHQAGASNSPLHF. The CDR3 DNA follows: TGTGCCAGCAGCTCCCATCAGGCAGGAGCATCCAATTCACCCCTCCACTTT.

J is TRBJ2-3 and V is TRBV11-2; the D gene could be TRBD1 or TRBD2 (5 bases each). There are 20 residues in the CDR3. The V gene's germline CDR1 is SGHAT and CDR2 FQNNGV. Trimming left V 0 bases short and J 0 bases short, with 22 bases between. This CDR3 is CASSLDRRGAGFLSTDTQYF. CDR3 sequence (DNA): TGTGCCAGCAGCTTAGATCGTCGTGGGGCGGGTTTCCTTAGCACAGATACGCAGTATTTT. Complete variable domain (other parts from reference TRBV11-2 and TRBJ2-3): EAGVAQSPRYKIIEKRQSVAFWCNPISGHATLYWYQQILGQGPKLLIQFQNNGVVDDSQLPKDRFSAERLKGVDSTLKIQPAKLEDSAVYLCASSLDRRGAGFLSTDTQYFGPGTRLTVL.

This sequence joins TRBV5-1 and TRBJ1-1; D might be TRBD1 (5 bases). The germline V gene encodes CDR1 SGHRS and CDR2 YFSETQ. The CDR3 covers 15 residues. V dropped 4 bases and J dropped 5 bases, with 18 bases sitting between them. The CDR3 DNA reads as TGCGCCAGCAGCGCGACAGAACTACCCAGAACTGAAGCTTTCTTT. Its protein product is CASSATELPRTEAFF.